Below are 24 T cell receptor beta chains sequenced from a single sample in a study of OX40 agonist ivuxolimab in advanced cancers. Here immunoSEQ multiplex PCR was the method, and the copy in TCRdb shows in-frame clones only, minus some. This repertoire shows tens of thousands of clones, approximately 90% found once; its top ten account for around 9.9%. Sequenced here: CD4+ or CD8+ T cells sorted from blood, sampled in a trial of the OX40 agonist ivuxolimab. Every receptor here comes from an adult with an advanced solid tumor such as melanoma, head and neck, liver or kidney cancer.

V gene TRBV4-2 combines with J gene TRBJ1-4, with D unresolved. The V gene lost 3 bases and the J gene lost 5 bases, with 10 bases spanning the gap. The CDR3 runs to 14 residues. Germline CDR1 is LGHNA and CDR2 is YNFKEQ. As DNA, the CDR3 is TGTGCCAGCAGCCAGCCACAGTCGAATGAAAAACTGTTTTTT. As protein: CASSQPQSNEKLFF.

The CDR3: CASSPRGTYEQYF. The DNA for the CDR3 is TGTGCCAGCAGCCCCCGGGGCACGTACGAGCAGTACTTC. The rearrangement uses TRBV9 and TRBJ2-7; D may be TRBD1 or TRBD2 (5 bases each). CDR3 length: 13 amino acids. CDR1 and CDR2 from the germline V gene are SGDLS and YYNGEE. Trimming shortened V by 4 bases and J by 4 bases, and 12 bases separated the two germline ends.

V and J are TRBV19 and TRBJ2-7; TRBD1 might be the D (6 bases). This CDR3 is 14 amino acids long. CDR1 is LNHDA and CDR2 is SQIVND in the germline V gene (reference sequence). The germline V and J ends were trimmed by 5 bases and 4 bases, with 15 bases remaining between them. The CDR3 bases are TGTGCCAGTAGTCCCCGCCGCAGGGGTTACGAGCAGTACTTC. Residues: CASSPRRRGYEQYF.

The chain has TRBV5-6 and TRBJ2-1; TRBD2 agrees at 16 bases. Trimming at V came to 4 bases and at J to 10 bases, leaving 17 bases not matched to a gene. The CDR3 length is 19 residues. The germline V gene encodes CDR1 SGHDT and CDR2 YYEEEE. CDR3 protein: CASSPPLGLAGGPMEEQFF. The DNA of the CDR3 is TGTGCCAGCAGCCCCCCCCTGGGACTAGCGGGGGGGCCGATGGAGGAGCAGTTCTTC.

This sequence joins TRBV28 and TRBJ2-7, with 9 bases identical to TRBD2. The CDR3 is 14 residues long. Germline V gives CDR1 MDHEN, CDR2 SYDVKM. Trimming took 4 bases from V and 3 from J; bases not matched to a gene: 4. The CDR3 protein is CASSSRLAVYEQYF. Written as DNA, the CDR3 is TGTGCCAGCAGTTCCCGACTAGCGGTCTACGAGCAGTACTTC.

The V gene is TRBV19, the J gene TRBJ2-7; 9 bases map to TRBD2. Germline V gives CDR1 LNHDA, CDR2 SQIVND (reference sequence). After removal of 2 bases from V and 3 bases from J, the junction contained 5 bases not matched to a gene. The CDR3 has 15 amino acids. CDR3 sequence: CASSISAGGGYEQYF. The CDR3 DNA sequence: TGTGCCAGTAGTATATCAGCGGGAGGAGGCTACGAGCAGTACTTC.

DNA for the CDR3: TGTGCCAGCAGTTTATCAGCGGGAGGAGAGACCCAGTACTTC. It is translated as CASSLSAGGETQYF. This chain connects TRBV27 to TRBJ2-5, with 9 bases that match TRBD2. This CDR3 comprises 14 residues. Trimming removed 0 bases from V and 4 bases from J; junction bases left unmatched: 0. Germline lookup yields CDR1 MNHEY and CDR2 SMNVEV (reference sequence).

This chain links TRBV5-1 with TRBJ2-5; tentative D call: TRBD2 (6 bases). The CDR3 runs to 18 residues. CDR1 is SGHRS, CDR2 YFSETQ, per germline. V lost 6 bases to trimming and J lost 5 bases, with 29 bases between them. CDR3 nucleotides: TGCGCCAGCACCTGGGCCCCGCGGTCTAGCGCTCTGGGGGAGACCCAGTACTTC. The encoded protein is CASTWAPRSSALGETQYF.

The rearrangement links TRBV4-1 to TRBJ2-7; D not certain. Trimming pared 3 bases from V and 0 bases from J, leaving 12 bases between. CDR3 length: 15 residues. Germline loops: CDR1 MGHRA, CDR2 YSYEKL. CDR3 DNA: TGCGCCAGCAGCCAGAATCCGGGTAGCTCCTACGAGCAGTACTTC. Translation: CASSQNPGSSYEQYF.

CDR3 loop: CASSEEVWANVLTF. The CDR3, as DNA: TGTGCCAGCAGTGAAGAGGTCTGGGCCAACGTCCTGACTTTC. The chain is built from TRBV6-4 and TRBJ2-6, with D uncertain. The ends were cut back, 3 bases at V and 5 bases at J, with 8 bases in the middle. The germline gives CDR1 MRHNA, CDR2 SNTAGT. This CDR3 comprises 14 residues.

The chain is built from TRBV10-3 and TRBJ2-1, with 11 bases matching TRBD1. In germline, CDR1 is ENHRY, CDR2 SYGVKD. This CDR3 comprises 16 residues. J lost 6 bases, V lost 3 bases, and 7 bases had no gene match. In nucleotides, the CDR3 is TGTGCCATCAGTGAAAGCGGACAGGGGGCCTCCAATGAGCAGTTCTTC. Translating it yields CAISESGQGASNEQFF.

The chain joins TRBV13 to TRBJ1-1, with a tentative D call TRBD1 (5 bases). The CDR3 is made up of 14 amino acids. Deletions cut 4 bases from V and 2 bases from J, with 11 bases between. CDR1 and CDR2 from the germline V gene are PRHDT and FYEKMQ (reference sequence). DNA of the CDR3: TGTGCCAGCAGCTCAGGGCCCCGTAACACTGAAGCTTTCTTT. Protein product: CASSSGPRNTEAFF.

V is TRBV7-6 and J is TRBJ2-3; 12 bases are a match to TRBD2. The V segment lost 3 bases and the J segment 0 bases; nucleotides outside the gene matches: 10. Per germline, CDR1 SGHVS and CDR2 FNYEAQ. The CDR3 contains 19 residues. The CDR3 sequence is CASSLRGLAGGLSTDTQYF. The CDR3 nucleotides are TGTGCCAGCAGCTTGCGTGGGCTAGCGGGGGGGCTGAGCACAGATACGCAGTATTTT.

This clone appeared once. The J gene is TRBJ2-1, the V gene TRBV15, with D possibly TRBD2 on 5 matching bases. CDR3 length: 14 amino acids. Per the germline V gene, CDR1 is LNHNV and CDR2 is YYDKDF (reference sequence). Trimming removed 8 bases from V and 4 bases from J, with 15 bases in between. The CDR3 sequence: CATQPASSYNEQFF. The DNA for the CDR3 is TGTGCCACCCAACCGGCTAGCAGTTACAATGAGCAGTTCTTC. Together with reference TRBV15 and TRBJ2-1, the CDR3 gives the full variable domain: DAMVIQNPRYQVTQFGKPVTLSCSQTLNHNVMYWYQQKSSQAPKLLFHYYDKDFNNEADTPDNFQSRRPNTSFCFLDIRSPGLGDTAMYLCATQPASSYNEQFFGPGTRLTVL.

This clone was recorded only once. The chain has TRBV29-1 and TRBJ2-3, with no clear D. V was trimmed by 5 bases and J by 10 bases, leaving 13 bases between them. From germline, CDR1 is SQVTM and CDR2 ANQGSEA. The CDR3 is 11 amino acids. The CDR3 sequence: CSVHYLYAQYF. The CDR3, as DNA: TGCAGCGTTCATTACCTCTATGCGCAGTATTTT.

This rearrangement joins TRBV9 to TRBJ2-5; the match to TRBD1 covers 8 bases. Germline lookup yields CDR1 SGDLS and CDR2 YYNGEE. CDR3 length: 16 residues. Trimming removed 2 bases from V and 4 bases from J; junction bases left unmatched: 10. CDR3 loop: CASSVHWDDRGETQYF. CDR3 in DNA: TGTGCCAGCAGCGTCCATTGGGACGACAGGGGAGAGACCCAGTACTTC.

The chain recombines TRBV6-4 with TRBJ1-6, with a tentative D call TRBD1 (5 bases). V shed 9 bases and J shed 10 bases, with 16 bases lying between them. This CDR3 has 13 residues. CDR1 and CDR2 (germline): MRHNA, SNTAGT. CDR3: CASKRGPGSPLHF. The CDR3 region has the DNA TGTGCCAGTAAACGGGGCCCGGGATCACCCCTCCACTTT.

The CDR3 reads CASSLVLAGTFNEQFF. CDR3 nucleotides: TGTGCCAGCAGCTTGGTGCTAGCGGGGACCTTCAATGAGCAGTTCTTC. This chain uses TRBV5-5 with TRBJ2-1; 9 nucleotides line up with TRBD2. Germline-derived CDR1 and CDR2 are SGHKS and YYEKEE (reference sequence). The CDR3 extends over 16 amino acids. With 0 bases clipped from V and 6 bases from J, the junction kept 7 bases outside the gene matches.

This clone was seen just once. This chain joins TRBV27 and TRBJ1-5; TRBD1 matches at 8 bases. This CDR3 contains 13 residues. CDR1 is MNHEY, CDR2 SMNVEV, per germline (reference sequence). J was trimmed by 7 bases and V by 8 bases; bases with no gene match: 7. The CDR3 DNA reads as TGTGCCAGCGGGACAGGCCCGTACCAGCCCCAGCATTTT. Its translation is CASGTGPYQPQHF.

V and J are TRBV27 and TRBJ2-7, with 12 nucleotides matching TRBD2. The germline V gene encodes CDR1 MNHEY and CDR2 SMNVEV (reference sequence). The junction had 9 bases not matched to a gene; V was cut back by 8 bases and J by 4 bases. The CDR3 consists of 15 residues. Here the CDR3 DNA reads TGTGCCAGCCGGTTCGGGCTAGCGGGAGGGTACGAGCAGTACTTC. Translation: CASRFGLAGGYEQYF.

CDR3 sequence: CASSEDFFQETQYF. The DNA for the CDR3 is TGTGCCAGCAGTGAAGATTTCTTCCAAGAGACCCAGTACTTC. This chain connects TRBV2 to TRBJ2-5; no definite D call. The germline CDR1 and CDR2 sequences are SNHLY and FYNNEI. The length of the CDR3 is 14 residues. V lost 1 base and J lost 1, with 7 bases in between.

The J gene is TRBJ2-7, the V gene TRBV28; 8 bases fit TRBD1. Trimming removed 5 bases from V and 3 bases from J; junction bases left unmatched: 6. CDR1 MDHEN and CDR2 SYDVKM come from the germline V gene. The CDR3 runs 14 residues. The CDR3 loop reads CASSQDREVYEQYF. In DNA form, the CDR3 reads TGTGCCAGCAGTCAGGACAGGGAAGTCTACGAGCAGTACTTC.

V and J are TRBV25-1 and TRBJ2-5; tentatively, D is TRBD1 or TRBD2 (5 bases each). The CDR3 contains 13 residues. Trimming shortened V by 6 bases and J by 3 bases, and 11 bases separated the two germline ends. Germline V gives CDR1 MGHDK, CDR2 SYGVNS. CDR3 coding DNA: TGTGCCAGCAGCCGGGACCCTAAAGAGACCCAGTACTTC. Its protein product is CASSRDPKETQYF.

The chain uses TRBV27 and TRBJ1-2; D is undetermined. Germline assignment: CDR1 MNHEY and CDR2 SMNVEV (reference sequence). Trimming took 10 bases from V and 4 from J, leaving 13 bases between them. The CDR3 length is 12 residues. The CDR3 DNA reads as TGTGCCACCCTGGACGGCCTCTATGGCTACACCTTC. Its translation is CATLDGLYGYTF.